Shown below are 9 T cell receptor beta chains from a single sample sequenced in a study of shared clonotypes between healthy human individuals. Data came from immunoSEQ multiplex PCR; TCRdb stores just in-frame clones and leaves some out. The sample comprises under 750,000 clones, about two thirds of which are singletons, and about 1.7% rests with the top ten. Sequencing was done on a sample of memory CD4+ T cells sorted from blood. Subset of the sample: CD45RA-negative fraction. The receptors come from a woman aged 25 to 45 in good health.

This chain uses TRBV27 with TRBJ1-5; 8 bases are a match to TRBD1. This CDR3 is 15 amino acids long. V was pared by 4 bases and J by 2 bases, with 4 bases of the junction left unmatched. The V gene's germline CDR1 is MNHEY and CDR2 SMNVEV (reference sequence). CDR3 sequence: CASSYRGIGNQPQHF. The DNA of the CDR3 is TGTGCCAGCAGTTACAGGGGGATTGGCAATCAGCCCCAGCATTTT.

This chain uses TRBV30 with TRBJ1-5; 8 bases are a match to TRBD1. The V gene's germline CDR1 is GTSNPN and CDR2 SVGIG (reference sequence). The CDR3 runs 13 residues. J lost 2 bases, V lost 5 bases, and 2 bases had no gene match. The CDR3 DNA sequence: TGTGCCTGGGAGACAGGGGGCAATCAGCCCCAGCATTTT. It specifies CAWETGGNQPQHF.

The rearrangement joins TRBV20-1 to TRBJ2-5; D is uncertain. Gene TRBJ2-7 matches the end of the DNA better, so the J call may be wrong. CDR1 DFQATT and CDR2 SNEGSKA come from the germline V gene (reference sequence). The CDR3 is 10 residues long. Here the CDR3 reads CSVISYEQYF. CDR3 bases: TGCAGTGTCATATCGTACGAGCAGTACTTC.

This clone was counted ten times or more. This rearrangement joins TRBV2 to TRBJ1-5; D unclear. Germline V CDR1 and CDR2: SNHLY, FYNNEI. CDR3 length equals 13 residues. Trimming shortened V by 7 bases and J by 1 base, and 8 bases separated the two germline ends. For the CDR3, the DNA is TGTGCCAGCATGGATCAGAGCAATCAGCCCCAGCATTTT. As protein: CASMDQSNQPQHF.

A few counts support this clone. Sequence at one end of the junction differs from germline and may be a read error. The V and J genes are TRBV29-1 and TRBJ2-3; D might be TRBD1 or TRBD2, each matching 6 bases. Germline V gene lookup returns CDR1 SQVTM and CDR2 ANQGSEA. The CDR3 extends over 14 amino acids. The CDR3: CSVEDRRGADTQYF. The CDR3 DNA follows: TGCAGCGTGGAAGACAGGAGGGGGGCAGATACGCAGTATTTT.

For this clone: The same CDR3 is also encoded by other DNA sequences in this sample. V is TRBV5-1 and J is TRBJ1-5, with unresolved D. The CDR3 runs 14 residues. CDR1 SGHRS and CDR2 YFSETQ come from the germline V gene. V lost 4 bases and J 0 bases, leaving 8 bases between the germline ends. CDR3 sequence: CASSPGDSNQPQHF. The CDR3 region has the DNA TGCGCCAGCAGCCCCGGGGATAGCAATCAGCCCCAGCATTTT. Full variable domain (missing parts from reference TRBV5-1 and TRBJ1-5): KAGVTQTPRYLIKTRGQQVTLSCSPISGHRSVSWYQQTPGQGLQFLFEYFSETQRNKGNFPGRFSGRQFSNSRSEMNVSTLELGDSALYLCASSPGDSNQPQHFGDGTRLSIL.

The chain joins TRBV4-1 to TRBJ2-1; TRBD2 matches at 8 bases. The CDR3 runs 17 residues. Trimming removed 4 bases from V and 8 bases from J; junction bases left unmatched: 16. Germline lookup yields CDR1 MGHRA and CDR2 YSYEKL. CDR3 amino acids: CASSLILGRGALHEQFF. The CDR3 DNA follows: TGCGCCAGCAGCCTGATCCTAGGGCGGGGGGCTTTGCATGAGCAGTTCTTC.

J is TRBJ2-7 and V is TRBV18; 11 nucleotides align to TRBD2. The CDR3 covers 16 residues. V lost 2 bases and J lost 7; bases outside the gene matches: 10. From germline, CDR1 is KGHSH and CDR2 LQKENI. The CDR3 DNA reads TGTGCCAGCTCACCAACCGAACTAGCGGGGGCGAGAGAGCAGTACTTC. It is translated as CASSPTELAGAREQYF.

This rearrangement joins TRBV18 to TRBJ2-5; D is possibly TRBD1 or TRBD2 (5 bases each). Trimming pared 4 bases from V and 5 bases from J, leaving 14 bases between. Germline V gene data show CDR1 as KGHSH and CDR2 as LQKENI. The CDR3 has 14 residues. In DNA form, the CDR3 reads TGTGCCAGCTCACAGAGGGGAGACGGCGAGACCCAGTACTTC. It specifies CASSQRGDGETQYF.